The clone carrying this T cell receptor beta chain was seen once. Antigen: not known. TCRdb's table, derived via immunoSEQ multiplex PCR, lists solely in-frame clones and lacks some. The sample records 20,000 to 30,000 clones, around 85% being singletons. Unmatched junction bases numbered 3, after V lost 2 bases and J lost 4 bases. The CDR3 has 15 residues. From germline, CDR1 is SNHLY and CDR2 FYNNEI. These data are taken from a study of T cells in localized non-small cell lung cancer. Study conclusions and caveats: The study detected a median 57 of the top 100 tumor clones in adjacent lung. T cell clonality was highest in uninvolved adjacent lung, above tumor. Heterogeneity within the tumor remains possible, as just one region underwent sequencing.

V is TRBV2 and J is TRBJ1-4, with 8 bases fitting TRBD1. The starting material was peripheral blood, obtained before any cancer treatment. This TCR was sampled from a male donor at least 60 years old with stage II squamous cell lung carcinoma. This CDR3 is CASSEQGAINEKLFF. In DNA, the CDR3 is TGTGCCAGCAGTGAACAGGGGGCTATTAATGAAAAACTGTTTTTT.